Below are 29 T cell receptor beta chains sequenced from a single sample in a study of regulatory T cells in long-lasting Graves disease. As for time point: newly diagnosed GD, antithyroid drugs for less than 3 months. Extracted PBMC RNA gave rise to the TCR library. Arm-PCR of CDR3 regions and iRepertoire HTBI primers were the basis on which TCR beta libraries were built. Each CDR3 protein gets one entry after TCRdb re-called the multiplex PCR reads with MiXCR. The sample records just over 600,000 distinct CDR3 sequences, around 15% being singletons. These sequences were also reported in another study, on T cells in Graves' hyperthyroidism and ophthalmopathy.

Specimen: peripheral blood mononuclear cells (PBMCs), collected at new diagnosis, from a patient treated with antithyroid drugs. These receptors were collected from a woman between 25 and 40 years old with Graves disease.

This clonotype was observed a few times. The gene calls are TRBV9 and TRBJ1-1; D possibly corresponds to TRBD1 (5 bases). CDR3 length: 14 residues. Trimming stripped 3 bases from V and 2 bases from J, with 11 bases between. Germline CDR1 reads SGDLS; CDR2 reads YYNGEE. The CDR3, as DNA: TGTGCCAGCAGCGGAGGGGACGGAAACACTGAAGCTTTCTTT. It translates to CASSGGDGNTEAFF.

This clonotype was picked up a small number of times. V gene TRBV29-1 combines with J gene TRBJ2-2; 8 bases map to TRBD1. J was trimmed by 4 bases and V by 5 bases; bases with no gene match: 9. The CDR3 consists of 15 residues. Per the germline V gene, CDR1 is SQVTM and CDR2 is ANQGSEA. CDR3 sequence reads: CSVLPDRVGTGELFF. Written as DNA, the CDR3 is TGCAGCGTTCTCCCGGACAGGGTGGGCACCGGGGAGCTGTTTTTT.

This clonotype was observed at least ten times. The rearrangement joins TRBV28 to TRBJ2-4; no clear D gene. Germline V lookup: CDR1 MDHEN, CDR2 SYDVKM. This CDR3 spans 12 amino acids. The V end was cut by 5 bases, the J end by 10 bases, with 12 bases between. The CDR3 DNA is TGTGCCAGCAGTCTTCCACTGAAAATTCAGTACTTC. Protein product: CASSLPLKIQYF.

This chain uses TRBV7-2 with TRBJ2-1; no clear D. The CDR3 has 15 residues. The V and J ends lost 3 bases and 7 bases respectively, with 16 bases between them. Germline CDR1 and CDR2: SGHTA and FQGNSA. CDR3: CASSLMRVTKNEQFF. For the CDR3, the DNA is TGTGCCAGCAGCTTGATGCGAGTGACGAAGAATGAGCAGTTCTTC.

In this sample, this clonotype turned up a few times. The rearrangement uses TRBV7-2 and TRBJ2-7, with D possibly being TRBD1 or TRBD2 (5 bases each). Germline V gives CDR1 SGHTA, CDR2 FQGNSA. This CDR3 contains 14 residues. Trimming stripped 5 bases from V and 6 bases from J, with 17 bases between. The CDR3 sequence is CASSPPGTPGEQYF. DNA for the CDR3: TGTGCCAGCAGCCCCCCCGGGACGCCCGGCGAGCAGTACTTC.

This clonotype was seen repeatedly, ten times or more. The rearrangement joins TRBV2 to TRBJ1-6, with D perhaps TRBD1 (5 bases). Trimming took off 7 bases at V and 9 bases at J, with 13 bases between the two ends. Germline lookup yields CDR1 SNHLY and CDR2 FYNNEI. This CDR3 comprises 13 residues. The CDR3: CASKEGSSSPLHF. The CDR3 DNA reads TGTGCCAGCAAGGAGGGGAGCAGTTCACCCCTCCACTTT.

The V gene is TRBV6-1, the J gene TRBJ2-7; TRBD2 matches at 8 bases. The CDR3 consists of 14 residues. J gave up 2 bases and V 3 bases, and 3 bases lay outside the gene matches. Germline CDR1 MNHNS, CDR2 SASEGT. CDR3 loop: CASSDLGLAYEQYF. CDR3 sequence (DNA): TGTGCCAGCAGTGACCTGGGACTAGCCTACGAGCAGTACTTC.

This clonotype was observed many times. This chain uses TRBV28 with TRBJ1-4, with a possible D match to TRBD1 (5 bases). The germline V and J ends were trimmed by 5 bases and 8 bases, with 15 bases remaining between them. The CDR3 extends over 14 amino acids. Germline V gene sequence: CDR1 MDHEN, CDR2 SYDVKM. DNA for the CDR3: TGTGCCAGCAGTGCACCAGGGCTTAACGAAAAACTGTTTTTT. As protein: CASSAPGLNEKLFF.

This clonotype was recorded at least ten times. The chain joins TRBV30 to TRBJ1-6; 7 bases match TRBD1. CDR1 and CDR2 from the germline V gene are GTSNPN and SVGIG (reference sequence). The V and J ends lost 2 bases and 11 bases, in that order; junction bases with no gene match: 3. The CDR3 is 12 amino acids. The CDR3 region has the DNA TGTGCCTGGAGTCCAGGGGGGACACCCCTCCACTTT. Protein product: CAWSPGGTPLHF.

This clonotype has only a few counts. The chain recombines TRBV27 with TRBJ2-1; 10 nucleotides align to TRBD2. Per germline, CDR1 MNHEY and CDR2 SMNVEV (reference sequence). Trimming removed 3 bases from V and 4 bases from J; junction bases left unmatched: 9. The CDR3 extends over 17 amino acids. The CDR3 here is CASSLVKGTSVYNEQFF. The CDR3 region has the DNA TGTGCCAGCAGTTTGGTTAAAGGGACTAGCGTTTACAATGAGCAGTTCTTC.

This clonotype was seen more than once but under ten times. V is TRBV19 and J is TRBJ1-5; 8 bases line up with TRBD1. V was pared by 6 bases and J by 0 bases, with 13 bases of the junction left unmatched. Germline loops: CDR1 LNHDA, CDR2 SQIVND (reference sequence). The CDR3 is 18 residues long. The CDR3 loop is CASSPTYGTGYSNQPQHF. The CDR3 region has the DNA TGTGCCAGTAGCCCAACTTACGGGACAGGATATAGCAATCAGCCCCAGCATTTT.

The rearrangement links TRBV4-1 to TRBJ2-3; perhaps D is TRBD1 or TRBD2 (7 bases each). V gave up 3 bases and J gave up 6 bases, with 25 bases separating them. The germline gives CDR1 MGHRA, CDR2 YSYEKL. This CDR3 is 18 amino acids long. The CDR3 bases are TGCGCCAGCAGCCATGCCCAGGGGGGCGCGGGAGCGGCGGATACGCAGTATTTT. Amino acid sequence: CASSHAQGGAGAADTQYF.

This clonotype was observed many times. The V call is TRBV5-1, the J call TRBJ1-2, with 7 bases that match TRBD1. Germline CDR1 is SGHRS and CDR2 is YFSETQ. The ends lost 4 bases at V and 8 bases at J; junction bases unmatched: 14. This CDR3 spans 15 amino acids. CDR3 residues: CASSAVQGIPAGYTF. DNA of the CDR3: TGCGCCAGCAGCGCCGTACAGGGGATCCCCGCCGGCTACACCTTC. Drawing the rest from reference TRBV5-1 and TRBJ1-2, the complete variable domain is KAGVTQTPRYLIKTRGQQVTLSCSPISGHRSVSWYQQTPGQGLQFLFEYFSETQRNKGNFPGRFSGRQFSNSRSEMNVSTLELGDSALYLCASSAVQGIPAGYTFGSGTRLTVV.

This chain uses TRBV25-1 with TRBJ1-5, with 12 bases identical to TRBD1. Germline assignment: CDR1 MGHDK and CDR2 SYGVNS. Losses at the gene ends were 8 bases for V and 6 bases for J; bases not matched to a gene: 5. This CDR3 spans 14 amino acids. In nucleotides, the CDR3 is TGTGCCAGCCAATGGGACAGGGGGCTTCAGCCCCAGCATTTT. It yields the protein CASQWDRGLQPQHF. The full variable domain, its missing parts supplied by reference TRBV25-1 and TRBJ1-5, is EADIYQTPRYLVIGTGKKITLECSQTMGHDKMYWYQQDPGMELHLIHYSYGVNSTEKGDLSSESTVSRIRTEHFPLTLESARPSHTSQYLCASQWDRGLQPQHFGDGTRLSIL.

Many counts were recorded for this clonotype. The chain couples TRBV6-1 to TRBJ1-4; D is perhaps TRBD1 (6 bases). The V end was cut by 6 bases, the J end by 6 bases, with 14 bases between. The CDR3 spans 14 residues. Germline CDR1 MNHNS, CDR2 SASEGT. CDR3 residues: CASSPGAGDEKLFF. CDR3 nucleotide sequence: TGTGCCAGCAGCCCAGGGGCGGGCGATGAAAAACTGTTTTTT.

The table lists this clonotype with a few counts. CDR3 region: CASSPIQGGEAFF. The CDR3 nucleotides are TGTGCCAGCAGCCCGATACAGGGGGGTGAAGCTTTCTTT. V usage is TRBV3-1 and J usage is TRBJ1-1; 8 nucleotides align to TRBD1. Germline V gives CDR1 LGHDT, CDR2 YNNKEL (reference sequence). The V gene end was trimmed by 4 bases and the J gene end by 7 bases; junction bases not matched to a gene: 5. This CDR3 has 13 residues. The full variable domain, its missing parts supplied by reference TRBV3-1 and TRBJ1-1, is DTAVSQTPKYLVTQMGNDKSIKCEQNLGHDTMYWYKQDSKKFLKIMFSYNNKELIINETVPNRFSPKSPDKAHLNLHINSLELGDSAVYFCASSPIQGGEAFFGQGTRLTVV.

Ten or more counts support this clonotype. V is TRBV7-9 and J is TRBJ2-1; 7 bases line up with TRBD1. The germline V gene has CDR1 SEHNR and CDR2 FQNEAQ (reference sequence). With 2 bases clipped from V and 2 bases from J, the junction kept 3 bases outside the gene matches. CDR3 length equals 15 residues. The CDR3 bases are TGTGCCAGCAGCTTAAACCAGGGGGCCTACAATGAGCAGTTCTTC. This translates into CASSLNQGAYNEQFF.

The gene calls are TRBV9 and TRBJ2-3, with TRBD1 matching 7 bases. This CDR3 has 16 amino acids. Germline V lookup: CDR1 SGDLS, CDR2 YYNGEE. The V gene end was trimmed by 4 bases and the J gene end by 0 bases; junction bases not matched to a gene: 8. CDR3 DNA: TGTGCCAGCAGCCAGACAGGGACGAAAAGCACAGATACGCAGTATTTT. Protein: CASSQTGTKSTDTQYF.

This clonotype was seen ten or more times. The chain is built from TRBV28 and TRBJ2-5, with a possible D match to TRBD1 (6 bases). The CDR3 has 15 amino acids. The V end was cut by 2 bases, the J end by 6 bases, with 16 bases between. The germline V gene has CDR1 MDHEN and CDR2 SYDVKM. The CDR3 DNA sequence: TGTGCCAGCAGTTTAACCGGGACACTACGGAAGACCCAGTACTTC. Protein product: CASSLTGTLRKTQYF. Full variable domain (outside the CDR3, taken from reference TRBV28 and TRBJ2-5): DVKVTQSSRYLVKRTGEKVFLECVQDMDHENMFWYRQDPGLGLRLIYFSYDVKMKEKGDIPEGYSVSREKKERFSLILESASTNQTSMYLCASSLTGTLRKTQYFGPGTRLLVL.

This clonotype has ten or more counts. V gene TRBV28 combines with J gene TRBJ1-5; D possibly corresponds to TRBD1 (5 bases). The germline V gene has CDR1 MDHEN and CDR2 SYDVKM. CDR3 size: 13 residues. Trimming took off 8 bases at V and 0 bases at J, with 8 bases between the two ends. Here the CDR3 reads CASGGYSNQPQHF. As DNA, the CDR3 is TGTGCCAGCGGGGGGTATAGCAATCAGCCCCAGCATTTT.

This clonotype appeared once. The chain combines TRBV3-1 with TRBJ2-1; D is uncertain. The germline V and J ends were trimmed by 0 bases and 3 bases, with 9 bases remaining between them. The CDR3 has 15 residues. Germline lookup yields CDR1 LGHDT and CDR2 YNNKEL (reference sequence). The CDR3 sequence: CASSQDGFFYNEQFF. CDR3 coding DNA: TGTGCCAGCAGCCAAGACGGATTTTTCTACAATGAGCAGTTCTTC.

This clonotype has at least ten counts. V is TRBV6-1 and J is TRBJ1-1; TRBD1 might be the D (6 bases). CDR1 is MNHNS and CDR2 is SASEGT in the germline V gene. The V gene lost 5 bases and the J gene lost 11 bases, with 18 bases spanning the gap. The CDR3 has 13 residues. In DNA form, the CDR3 reads TGTGCCAGCAGTCCCACCGGGCAAAGGGGGGCTTTCTTT. Residues: CASSPTGQRGAFF.

This clonotype was found many times. The V and J genes are TRBV27 and TRBJ1-2; D is ambiguous. The CDR3 runs to 12 residues. Germline V CDR1 and CDR2: MNHEY, SMNVEV (reference sequence). V lost 6 bases, J lost 8 bases, and 13 bases lay in between. In DNA form, the CDR3 reads TGTGCCAGCAGACCATCCCTGGGGGGCTACACCTTC. This translates into CASRPSLGGYTF.

The V and J genes are TRBV18 and TRBJ1-1; D possibly corresponds to TRBD1 (5 bases). Germline V gives CDR1 KGHSH, CDR2 LQKENI. V lost 4 bases and J lost 11, with 17 bases in between. The CDR3 runs 13 residues. CDR3 nucleotide sequence: TGTGCCAGCTCACTCCCGCTCACAGGTGGGGCTTTCTTT. Its translation is CASSLPLTGGAFF. The whole variable domain, remainder taken from reference TRBV18 and TRBJ1-1, is NAGVMQNPRHLVRRRGQEARLRCSPMKGHSHVYWYRQLPEEGLKFMVYLQKENIIDESGMPKERFSAEFPKEGPSILRIQQVVRGDSAAYFCASSLPLTGGAFFGQGTRLTVV.

This clonotype was counted at least ten times. The CDR3 region is CSAQSVGISNQPQHF. The DNA of the CDR3 is TGCAGTGCTCAAAGCGTGGGGATTAGCAATCAGCCCCAGCATTTT. V and J are TRBV20-1 and TRBJ1-5; D gene ambiguous. The CDR3 totals 15 residues. Per germline, CDR1 DFQATT and CDR2 SNEGSKA (reference sequence). V was pared by 5 bases and J by 0 bases, with 14 bases between.

In this sample, this clonotype turned up a few times. The gene calls are TRBV20-1 and TRBJ1-6; D ambiguous. Deletions cut 1 base from V and 5 bases from J, with 6 bases between. CDR3 length: 13 amino acids. Per the germline V gene, CDR1 is DFQATT and CDR2 is SNEGSKA (reference sequence). CDR3 nucleotides: TGCAGTGCTAGAGGAGTCAATAATTCACCCCTCCACTTT. It codes for CSARGVNNSPLHF.

There are a few counts of this clonotype. The chain uses TRBV3-1 and TRBJ2-1; D gene unclear. V lost 0 bases to trimming and J lost 12 bases, with 12 bases between them. This CDR3 region has 13 residues. Germline values: CDR1 LGHDT, CDR2 YNNKEL (reference sequence). CDR3 residues: CASSQDAPRAQFF. The CDR3 DNA sequence: TGTGCCAGCAGCCAAGATGCCCCCCGCGCGCAGTTCTTC.

About this clonotype itself: The junction differs from germline at one of its ends, possibly a read error. The genes are TRBV6-2 or TRBV6-3 and TRBJ1-5; TRBD1 might be the D (5 bases). The CDR3 spans 18 residues. In germline, CDR1 is MNHEY, CDR2 SVGEGT. DNA of the CDR3: TGTGTCAGCAGCAACCGGGGCCCTCTACCGGTACGCAATCAGCCCCAGCATTTT. Its protein product is CVSSNRGPLPVRNQPQHF.

Points on this clonotype: A single base separates this from a much larger clone, so it may be a read error. The chain joins TRBV12-3 or TRBV12-4 to TRBJ1-2; D is unclear. The CDR3 runs to 14 residues. The CDR3 sequence: CASSTAGRNCGYTF. Here the CDR3 DNA reads TGTGCCAGCAGTACCGCGGGCAGAAACTGTGGCTACACCTTC.